This T cell receptor beta chain was identified in a study of blood T cell repertoires in COVID-19. Assay: immunoSEQ multiplex PCR; the TCRdb copy retains only in-frame clones and omits some. In the table there are roughly 300,000 clones, about 85% of which are singletons. Germline CDR1 reads LGHDT; CDR2 reads YNNKEL (reference sequence). The V segment lost 2 bases and the J segment 7 bases; nucleotides outside the gene matches: 4. This CDR3 region has 13 residues. The sample taken for sequencing was PBMCs or T cells enriched from blood (not recorded which). This receptor was taken from a woman aged 30 to 39 who had recovered from COVID-19. V is TRBV3-1 (or the pseudogene TRBV3-2) and J is TRBJ1-1; 7 bases agree with TRBD1. In nucleotides, the CDR3 is TGTGCCAGCAGCCAAACCCGGGACAGTGAAGCTTTCTTT. Amino acid sequence: CASSQTRDSEAFF.